This entry lists 20 T cell receptor beta chains sequenced from one sample in a study of blood T cell repertoires in COVID-19. Repertoires were generated with immunoSEQ multiplex PCR, while TCRdb's copy carries only in-frame clones and drops some. The sample carries hundreds of thousands of clones, roughly 90% recorded once. Input material: PBMCs or T cells enriched from blood (not recorded which). These TCRs come from a woman aged 30 to 39 who had recovered from COVID-19.

The genes are TRBV29-1 and TRBJ2-7, with D possibly matching TRBD2 (5 bases). CDR1 and CDR2 from the germline V gene are SQVTM and ANQGSEA. The CDR3 runs 13 residues. V lost 0 bases and J lost 0, with 6 bases in between. The DNA of the CDR3 is TGCAGCGTTGAAGAAGCGGCCTCCTACGAGCAGTACTTC. It specifies CSVEEAASYEQYF.

The CDR3 reads CASRVAGGADDEQFF. Here the CDR3 DNA reads TGTGCCAGTAGGGTAGCGGGAGGCGCTGATGATGAGCAGTTCTTC. The rearrangement joins TRBV19 to TRBJ2-1, with 10 bases fitting TRBD2. CDR1 LNHDA and CDR2 SQIVND come from the germline V gene (reference sequence). J lost 8 bases, V lost 6 bases, and 10 bases had no gene match. This CDR3 comprises 15 residues.

Comments on this clone: The sample carries other DNA sequences with the same CDR3. V gene TRBV5-1 combines with J gene TRBJ1-2; D uncertain. Germline lookup yields CDR1 SGHRS and CDR2 YFSETQ. V lost 0 bases and J 2 bases, leaving 5 bases between the germline ends. This CDR3 is 13 amino acids long. The CDR3 protein is CASSLDGNYGYTF. CDR3 in DNA: TGCGCCAGCAGCTTGGACGGGAACTATGGCTACACCTTC.

This sequence joins TRBV5-1 and TRBJ2-1, with D tentatively TRBD1 (6 bases). Germline CDR1 and CDR2: SGHRS and YFSETQ. Trimming stripped 4 bases from V and 8 bases from J, with 16 bases between. This CDR3 spans 14 amino acids. CDR3 in DNA: TGCGCCAGCAGCCAGGGGATCGGTTCAGATGAGCAGTTCTTC. This sequence encodes CASSQGIGSDEQFF. The full variable domain, rest sourced from reference TRBV5-1 and TRBJ2-1, is KAGVTQTPRYLIKTRGQQVTLSCSPISGHRSVSWYQQTPGQGLQFLFEYFSETQRNKGNFPGRFSGRQFSNSRSEMNVSTLELGDSALYLCASSQGIGSDEQFFGPGTRLTVL.

This chain connects TRBV6-6 to TRBJ1-2, with 8 positions matching TRBD1. J lost 8 bases, V lost 5 bases, and 4 bases had no gene match. This CDR3 is 12 amino acids long. Germline V gene sequence: CDR1 MNHNY, CDR2 SVGAGI (reference sequence). CDR3: CASSPQGGGYTF. The DNA of the CDR3 is TGTGCCAGCAGTCCACAGGGGGGGGGCTACACCTTC.

The V call is TRBV27, the J call TRBJ1-6; D remains ambiguous. Germline assignment: CDR1 MNHEY and CDR2 SMNVEV (reference sequence). This CDR3 comprises 14 residues. V was shortened by 8 bases and J by 5 bases, with 13 bases between the two germline ends. CDR3 loop: CASGGGDNNSPLHF. For the CDR3, the DNA is TGTGCCAGCGGCGGAGGAGATAATAATTCACCCCTCCACTTT.

This chain connects TRBV27 to TRBJ2-1; TRBD2 is a possible D gene (6 bases). The germline gives CDR1 MNHEY, CDR2 SMNVEV (reference sequence). The CDR3 totals 14 residues. V was clipped by 5 bases and J by 10 bases, with 18 bases between them. DNA of the CDR3: TGTGCCAGCAGTGACCCCCGACTGGAGGGGGAGCAGTTCTTC. This codes for CASSDPRLEGEQFF.

In its sample, this clone was seen a few times. V is TRBV2 and J is TRBJ2-7, with TRBD1 identical over 9 bases. The CDR3 consists of 13 residues. V lost 9 bases and J lost 5; bases outside the gene matches: 8. Germline V gene data show CDR1 as SNHLY and CDR2 as FYNNEI. The DNA of the CDR3 is TGTGCCAGGGGACAGGGTGAGGCTGACGAGCAGTACTTC. Amino acid sequence: CARGQGEADEQYF.

Only one count was recorded for this clone. The gene calls are TRBV15 and TRBJ2-5; TRBD2 matches at 10 bases. The CDR3 totals 16 residues. Germline V gives CDR1 LNHNV, CDR2 YYDKDF (reference sequence). V was clipped by 0 bases and J by 3 bases; unmatched bases: 4. The CDR3 here is CATSRELGLAEETQYF. As DNA, the CDR3 is TGTGCCACCAGCAGAGAGCTCGGACTAGCGGAAGAGACCCAGTACTTC.

The chain has TRBV11-2 and TRBJ2-1; 9 bases map to TRBD2. CDR1 and CDR2 (germline): SGHAT, FQNNGV. V gave up 5 bases and J gave up 8 bases; unmatched junction bases: 16. The CDR3 totals 17 residues. This chain's CDR3 is CASSLRTSASQVDEQFF. The DNA for the CDR3 is TGTGCCAGCAGCCTACGGACTAGCGCGTCTCAGGTGGATGAGCAGTTCTTC.

This sequence joins TRBV4-1 and TRBJ2-7; D not resolved. Germline V CDR1 and CDR2: MGHRA, YSYEKL. Trimming stripped 4 bases from V and 4 bases from J, with 14 bases between. This CDR3 is 14 amino acids long. The CDR3 region is CASSRIAEAYEQYF. The CDR3 region has the DNA TGCGCCAGCAGCCGTATAGCAGAAGCGTACGAGCAGTACTTC.

This chain connects TRBV12-3 or TRBV12-4 to TRBJ1-2; unclear D gene. This CDR3 is built from 12 residues. The V gene lost 6 bases and the J gene lost 8 bases, with 13 bases spanning the gap. The CDR3 region is CASSPSPRGYTF. CDR3 bases: TGTGCCAGCAGCCCCTCTCCGCGGGGCTACACCTTC.

This chain uses TRBV28 with TRBJ2-1, with TRBD2 matching over 9 bases. Germline lookup yields CDR1 MDHEN and CDR2 SYDVKM. The V segment lost 3 bases and the J segment 0 bases; nucleotides outside the gene matches: 9. The CDR3 consists of 18 residues. CDR3 coding DNA: TGTGCCAGCAGTTTGACTAGCGGACCCCTGGTCTCCTACAATGAGCAGTTCTTC. Translated, it gives CASSLTSGPLVSYNEQFF. Supplemented by reference TRBV28 and TRBJ2-1, the full variable domain reads DVKVTQSSRYLVKRTGEKVFLECVQDMDHENMFWYRQDPGLGLRLIYFSYDVKMKEKGDIPEGYSVSREKKERFSLILESASTNQTSMYLCASSLTSGPLVSYNEQFFGPGTRLTVL.

The chain links TRBV19 to TRBJ2-7; 8 bases align to TRBD1. V lost 5 bases to trimming and J lost 2 bases; unmatched junction nucleotides: 5. CDR1 and CDR2 (germline): LNHDA, SQIVND (reference sequence). This CDR3 has 14 residues. CDR3 sequence: CASSEQGEAYEQYF. In nucleotides, the CDR3 is TGTGCCAGTAGTGAACAGGGGGAAGCCTACGAGCAGTACTTC.

The chain links TRBV28 to TRBJ1-4; maybe TRBD1 (6 bases). Germline V gene lookup returns CDR1 MDHEN and CDR2 SYDVKM. V lost 4 bases, J lost 6 bases, and 15 bases lay in between. The CDR3 runs 15 residues. CDR3 coding DNA: TGTGCCAGCAGTTCCCCACCACAGGGAGATGAAAAACTGTTTTTT. It codes for CASSSPPQGDEKLFF. The variable domain in full, with the rest retrieved from reference TRBV28 and TRBJ1-4, is DVKVTQSSRYLVKRTGEKVFLECVQDMDHENMFWYRQDPGLGLRLIYFSYDVKMKEKGDIPEGYSVSREKKERFSLILESASTNQTSMYLCASSSPPQGDEKLFFGSGTQLSVL.

The genes are TRBV15 and TRBJ1-5, with D tentatively TRBD1 (6 bases). The ends were cut back, 1 base at V and 2 bases at J, with 12 bases in the middle. The CDR3 contains 16 residues. CDR1 and CDR2 from the germline V gene are LNHNV and YYDKDF (reference sequence). CDR3 protein: CATSRGRDTGNQPQHF. The DNA of the CDR3 is TGTGCCACCAGCAGAGGCCGGGACACTGGCAATCAGCCCCAGCATTTT. The entire variable domain, with the rest obtained from reference TRBV15 and TRBJ1-5, is as follows: DAMVIQNPRYQVTQFGKPVTLSCSQTLNHNVMYWYQQKSSQAPKLLFHYYDKDFNNEADTPDNFQSRRPNTSFCFLDIRSPGLGDTAMYLCATSRGRDTGNQPQHFGDGTRLSIL.

The rearrangement uses TRBV30 and TRBJ2-7; D might be TRBD1 (5 bases). CDR1 and CDR2 from the germline V gene are GTSNPN and SVGIG (reference sequence). V was pared by 0 bases and J by 5 bases, with 11 bases between. The CDR3 totals 13 residues. As DNA, the CDR3 is TGTGCCTGGAGTGTAAAGGGGCTCGACGAGCAGTACTTC. This codes for CAWSVKGLDEQYF.

V gene TRBV7-2 combines with J gene TRBJ2-3; 10 bases line up with TRBD2. This CDR3 spans 16 amino acids. Germline V gene data show CDR1 as SGHTA and CDR2 as FQGNSA. The V segment lost 5 bases and the J segment 5 bases; nucleotides outside the gene matches: 10. The CDR3 region has the DNA TGTGCCAGCAGCCCCCGAGCGGGAGGGCCTGGAGATACGCAGTATTTT. Amino acids: CASSPRAGGPGDTQYF.

The chain carries TRBV4-1 and TRBJ1-1; tentative D call: TRBD1 (5 bases). V lost 8 bases and J lost 4, with 14 bases in between. The CDR3 runs 13 residues. CDR1 and CDR2 from the germline V gene are MGHRA and YSYEKL. The CDR3: CASGIGGGTEAFF. CDR3 coding DNA: TGCGCCAGCGGTATCGGGGGGGGCACTGAAGCTTTCTTT.

This chain joins TRBV28 and TRBJ1-5, with 8 nucleotides matching TRBD1. This CDR3 has 14 amino acids. V lost 7 bases, J lost 3 bases, and 5 bases stayed unmatched. The germline gives CDR1 MDHEN, CDR2 SYDVKM. This CDR3 reads CASKTGVNNQPQHF. CDR3 DNA: TGTGCCAGCAAGACAGGGGTGAACAATCAGCCCCAGCATTTT.